The present TCR beta chain was sequenced within a study of early T cells in non-severe SARS-CoV-2 infection. The wider study: Unpaired chains resulted from sequencing bulk RNA of unsorted whole blood.

Germline V lookup: CDR1 SGHTA, CDR2 FQGNSA. The CDR3 totals 14 residues. J lost 7 bases, V lost 0 bases, and 2 bases had no gene match. Overall study findings and caveats: Missing private and CD4 specificities, VDJdb matching favored anti-spike CD8 responses.

Individual cDNA molecules received unique molecular identifiers during library preparation. TCRdb ran MiXCR on the 5' RACE reads and lists one entry per CDR3 protein. The table lists about 64,000 distinct CDR3 sequences, roughly 18% of them singletons, with around 9.8% in the top ten. Concerning this clonotype: The antigen is not known.

This chain links TRBV7-2 with TRBJ2-7; TRBD1 matches at 11 bases. This material consisted of whole blood, taken at baseline. The sequence was obtained from an adult who was a healthcare worker with PCR-confirmed SARS-CoV-2 infection or an uninfected control (not recorded which). The CDR3 reads CASSLAGTGGEQYF. The CDR3 nucleotides are TGTGCCAGCAGCTTAGCCGGGACAGGGGGAGAGCAGTACTTC.